This TCR beta chain stems from a study of tumor and adjacent non-tumor tissue in lung cancer (dated by TCRdb to 2016 to 2019). Regarding the study in general: Of the cohort, roughly 12 patients had adenocarcinoma, 2 had squamous cell carcinoma and 1 had small cell lung cancer. TCRbeta CDR3 sequencing was performed on fewer than 35 paired specimens, with one tumor sample and one normal lung sample collected per patient. The roughly 15 patients were aged about 30 to 76 years, included ten or so men and 5 women, and had TNM stage I to III disease. Sequencing generated a total of 125,075,908 productive TCRbeta reads, averaging around 4.3 million reads per sample. Using bulk TCRbeta repertoires from some 15 lung cancer patients, the study set lung tumor tissue side by side with matched distant non-tumor lung tissue.

Overall study results and their limits: Peripheral blood was not sequenced, so blood TCRbeta repertoires were not examined in the lung cancer patients of the study. Younger patients had significantly higher TCR diversity, and higher tumor TCR diversity was associated with shorter overall and disease-free survival. In normal lung, the top 100 clones accounted for a significantly larger cumulative share of the repertoire than in tumor tissue. With only about 16 patients in the cohort, the authors noted that larger samples and more detailed clinical data are needed. Neither the sequencing platform nor unique molecular identifiers are named or mentioned anywhere in the methods. Tumor tissue showed significantly greater TCR diversity (inverse Simpson) than normal lung tissue (about 400 vs 180, P = 0.0075, Mann-Whitney U test).

The sample holds many counts of this clonotype. Its antigen is still unknown. The input lacks base qualities; no much larger clone sits a single base away. From its cysteine to its phenylalanine, the CDR3 spans 11 amino acids. The read is trimmed to its CDR3 DNA, 33 bases read in frame from base 1. A distance of 6 bases separates the germline ends of V and J, which lose 7 bases and 3 bases respectively. CDR1 and CDR2, looked up from the germline V gene, are SQVTM and ANQGSEA. RNA was extracted from bulk unsorted tissue and checked for quality with a NanoDrop ND-1000 and an Agilent 2100. Normal lung samples were distant non-tumor tissue taken more than 3 cm from the tumor edge. Newly diagnosed lung cancer patients without prior chemotherapy who had been admitted for thoracic surgery in China between August and November 2014 were enrolled as donors. The study excluded patients who had received radiotherapy or chemotherapy before or who had another cancer at the same time. Pieces of surgical tissue measuring about 1-2.1 cm3 were kept in RNAlater solution and stored at -80 degrees C until use.

Library generation was performed with multiplex PCR. Sequencing relied on an Illumina HiSeq 2500. TCRbeta libraries were constructed through three rounds of nested PCR with primers (Table S4) according to protocols adapted from ARM-PCR. Before sequencing, PCR products of 200-500 bp were excised from the gel and purified with the QIAquick gel extraction kit. The published analysis was carried out like this. Reads were cleaned with Trimmomatic, merged with FLASH into complete CDR3 sequences, and assigned to V(D)J germline segments with MiTCR. Clonal diversity was calculated as the inverse Simpson's index using VDJtools. In-frame sequences lacking a premature stop codon were counted as productive reads. TCRdb ran its own pipeline on the public reads, namely fastp trimming at Q25 and MiXCR clone calling, and kept in-frame beta chains. Rows matching on CDR3 protein sequence are summarized as one entry with the most common DNA and genes. The V and J calls were determined by TCRdb, not by the authors. Within this sample are tens of thousands of distinct CDR3 sequences, with roughly three quarters of them counted one time only. Of the sample, under 45% is held by the ten largest clones.

The receptor comes from a man aged 55 to 70 with non-small cell lung cancer. The sequencing sample was made of distant non-tumor lung tissue. The receptor chain draws on TRBV29-1 and TRBJ2-2; the D gene is not confidently resolved. The CDR3 loop reads CSADYTGELFF. In nucleotides, the sequence is TGCAGCGCTGACTACACCGGGGAGCTGTTTTTT.